Each of the 3 T cell receptor beta chains below was sequenced from the same sample in a study of identical twins. TCRdb fed the 5' RACE reads into MiXCR, producing one record per CDR3 protein. The table records 1.5 million to 2 million distinct CDR3 sequences, less than 35% of them present only once. Sequencing input: cord blood. The receptors were gathered from a newborn girl in good health.

This clonotype appeared a few times. The V call is TRBV10-3, the J call TRBJ2-3; 10 nucleotides align to TRBD1. Per the germline V gene, CDR1 is ENHRY and CDR2 is SYGVKD. Trimming took 3 bases from V and 1 from J; bases not matched to a gene: 4. There are 16 residues in the CDR3. The CDR3 loop reads CAISDPGTGGTDTQYF. The CDR3 DNA reads as TGTGCCATCAGTGACCCCGGGACAGGGGGCACAGATACGCAGTATTTT.

The J gene is TRBJ2-1, the V gene TRBV6-6; TRBD2 matches at 7 bases. The CDR3 is 14 amino acids. The trim removed 6 bases at V and 6 bases at J, leaving 8 bases unmatched. Germline V gene lookup returns CDR1 MNHNY and CDR2 SVGAGI (reference sequence). The chain's CDR3 is CASSSSREFNEQFF. CDR3 DNA sequence: TGTGCCAGCAGCTCCTCGCGGGAGTTCAATGAGCAGTTCTTC.

The chain couples TRBV29-1 to TRBJ2-3; TRBD2 matches at 8 bases. The CDR3 totals 19 residues. CDR1 SQVTM and CDR2 ANQGSEA come from the germline V gene. V lost 4 bases, J lost 3 bases, and 21 bases stayed unmatched. This CDR3 reads CSVGLRGAIGKVWTDTQYF. The CDR3 coding sequence is TGCAGCGTTGGGCTGCGGGGGGCGATCGGGAAAGTTTGGACAGATACGCAGTATTTT.